This T cell receptor beta chain was found in a study of T cell clusters in autoimmune cytopenias. General study results and limits: The T cell clusters came from computational analysis alone and lack functional validation. TRB repertoire shifts in secondary cytopenia and chronic lymphocytic leukemia mostly reflected lymphoma, not autoimmunity.

About 39,000 genome equivalents of blood DNA were amplified for TRB. Multiplex touch-down PCR amplified TRB using TRB-A and TRB-B pools in one tube. TCRdb re-called the multiplex PCR reads and gives one entry per CDR3 protein, without DNA. Its clone listing holds almost 3,000 distinct CDR3 sequences. By frequency, this clonotype is medium-sized. Its antigen is not identified. This CDR3 has 16 residues. Germline V CDR1 and CDR2: SGHDT, YYEEEE. This sample was shared with a second study, whose subject was T cell repertoires in aging, cancer and after chemotherapy. That study reports: The full dataset contained 9.1 million or so TCR reads. Loss of evenness, beyond lost richness, contributed to age-related TCR diversity decline in cancer patients.

The receptor was derived from a human donor in good health. Material: peripheral blood. The chain carries TRBV5-6 and TRBJ1-1; the D call of TRBD1 rests on TCRdb alone, since no DNA is present to check it. Here the CDR3 reads CASSGGQGEGYTEAFF. Combining the CDR3 with reference TRBV5-6 and TRBJ1-1 gives the whole variable domain DAGVTQSPTHLIKTRGQQVTLRCSPKSGHDTVSWYQQALGQGPQFIFQYYEEEERQRGNFPDRFSGHQFPNYSSELNVNALLLGDSALYLCASSGGQGEGYTEAFFGQGTRLTVV.